This entry is about one T cell receptor beta chain. This sample was included in a study of control samples from healthy donors and cancer patients. Repertoires were generated with immunoSEQ multiplex PCR, while TCRdb's copy carries only in-frame clones and drops some. There are over 70,000 clones in the sample; roughly nine tenths occur only once, and around 7.6% lies in the top ten. Germline V CDR1 and CDR2: MGHRA, YSYEKL. The CDR3 is 16 residues long. V was cut by 6 bases and J by 1 base, with 18 bases left in between. V is TRBV4-1 and J is TRBJ1-1, with D tentatively TRBD1 (6 bases). Sequenced: blood. This receptor was taken from a woman in her sixties or seventies in good health. CDR3 DNA sequence: TGCGCCAGCAGTAAACCGGGGGCGGGGACGAACACTGAAGCTTTCTTT. Encoded protein: CASSKPGAGTNTEAFF.